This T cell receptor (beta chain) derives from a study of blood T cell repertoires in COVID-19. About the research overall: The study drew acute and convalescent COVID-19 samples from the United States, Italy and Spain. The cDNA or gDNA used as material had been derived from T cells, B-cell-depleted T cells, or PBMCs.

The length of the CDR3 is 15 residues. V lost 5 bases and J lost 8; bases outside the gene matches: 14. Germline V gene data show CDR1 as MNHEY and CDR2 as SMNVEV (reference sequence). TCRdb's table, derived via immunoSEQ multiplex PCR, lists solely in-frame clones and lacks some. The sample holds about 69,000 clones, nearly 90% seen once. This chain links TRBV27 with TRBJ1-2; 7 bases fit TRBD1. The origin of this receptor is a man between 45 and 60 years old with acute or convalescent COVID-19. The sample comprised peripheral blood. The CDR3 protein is CASSHRTTGSGGYTF. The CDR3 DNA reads TGTGCCAGCAGTCACCGTACGACAGGGTCAGGCGGCTACACCTTC.